The clone carrying this TCR beta chain came up many times. Its target is not known. Each CDR3 protein gets one entry after TCRdb re-called the 5' RACE reads with MiXCR. The top ten clones hold under 4.5% of a sample with about 500,000 distinct CDR3 sequences, approximately 5% of them seen once. This entry belongs to a study of CD8 T cells in ankylosing spondylitis. Study-wide points: About 8 highly homologous variants made up a TCR beta motif that seemed to typify ankylosing spondylitis blood.

The CDR3 extends over 12 amino acids. Trimming shortened V by 3 bases and J by 14 bases, and 15 bases separated the two germline ends. V gene TRBV12-3 or TRBV12-4 combines with J gene TRBJ2-3, with D possibly TRBD2 on 7 matching bases. This clonotype was sampled from a male donor with ankylosing spondylitis. Input material: blood, either unsorted or a sorted T cell fraction (not recorded which). The CDR3 coding sequence is TGTGCCAGCAGTTTGGGGGGGCCCGCATCGTATTTT. This gives the protein CASSLGGPASYF.